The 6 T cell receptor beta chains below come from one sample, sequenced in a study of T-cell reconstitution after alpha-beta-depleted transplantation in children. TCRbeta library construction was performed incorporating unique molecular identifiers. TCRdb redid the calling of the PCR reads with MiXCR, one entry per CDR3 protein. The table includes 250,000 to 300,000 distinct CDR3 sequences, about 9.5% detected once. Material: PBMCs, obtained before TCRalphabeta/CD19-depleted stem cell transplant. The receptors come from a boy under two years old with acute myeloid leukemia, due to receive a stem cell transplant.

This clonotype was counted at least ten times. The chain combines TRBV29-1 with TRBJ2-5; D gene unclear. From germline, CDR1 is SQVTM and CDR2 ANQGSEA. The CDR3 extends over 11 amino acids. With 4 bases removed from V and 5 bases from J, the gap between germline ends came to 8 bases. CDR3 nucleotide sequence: TGCAGCGTTGTGTTTTCCGAGACCCAGTACTTC. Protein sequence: CSVVFSETQYF.

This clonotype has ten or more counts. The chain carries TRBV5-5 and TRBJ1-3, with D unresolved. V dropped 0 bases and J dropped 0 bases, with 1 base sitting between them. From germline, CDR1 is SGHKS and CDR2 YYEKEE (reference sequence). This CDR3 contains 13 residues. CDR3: CASSLVSGNTIYF. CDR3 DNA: TGTGCCAGCAGCTTGGTCTCTGGAAACACCATATATTTT.

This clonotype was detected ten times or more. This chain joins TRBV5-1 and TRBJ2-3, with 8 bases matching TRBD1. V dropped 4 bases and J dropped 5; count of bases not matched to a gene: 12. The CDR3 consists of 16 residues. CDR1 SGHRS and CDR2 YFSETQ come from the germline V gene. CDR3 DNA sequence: TGCGCCAGCAGCGACCGTTGGACAGGGACGGGAGATACGCAGTATTTT. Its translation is CASSDRWTGTGDTQYF.

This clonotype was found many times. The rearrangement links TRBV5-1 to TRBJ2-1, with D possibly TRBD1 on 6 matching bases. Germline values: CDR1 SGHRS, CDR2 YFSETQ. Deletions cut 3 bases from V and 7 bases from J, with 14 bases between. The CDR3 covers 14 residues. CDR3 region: CASSSTGTPNEQFF. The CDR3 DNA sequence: TGCGCCAGCAGCTCCACCGGGACACCAAATGAGCAGTTCTTC.

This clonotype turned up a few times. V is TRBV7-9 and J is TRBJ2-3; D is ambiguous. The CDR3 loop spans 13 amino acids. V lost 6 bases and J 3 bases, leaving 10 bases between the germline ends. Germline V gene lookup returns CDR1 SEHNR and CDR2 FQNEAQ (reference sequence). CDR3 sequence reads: CASRKGATDTQYF. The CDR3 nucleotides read TGTGCCAGCAGGAAAGGAGCGACAGATACGCAGTATTTT.

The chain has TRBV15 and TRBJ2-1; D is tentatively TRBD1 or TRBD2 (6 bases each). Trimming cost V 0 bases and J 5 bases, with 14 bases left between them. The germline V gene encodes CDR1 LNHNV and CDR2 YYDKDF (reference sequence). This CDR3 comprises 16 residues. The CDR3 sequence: CATSRDPRGRNNEQFF. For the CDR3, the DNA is TGTGCCACCAGCAGAGATCCTAGGGGGAGGAACAATGAGCAGTTCTTC.